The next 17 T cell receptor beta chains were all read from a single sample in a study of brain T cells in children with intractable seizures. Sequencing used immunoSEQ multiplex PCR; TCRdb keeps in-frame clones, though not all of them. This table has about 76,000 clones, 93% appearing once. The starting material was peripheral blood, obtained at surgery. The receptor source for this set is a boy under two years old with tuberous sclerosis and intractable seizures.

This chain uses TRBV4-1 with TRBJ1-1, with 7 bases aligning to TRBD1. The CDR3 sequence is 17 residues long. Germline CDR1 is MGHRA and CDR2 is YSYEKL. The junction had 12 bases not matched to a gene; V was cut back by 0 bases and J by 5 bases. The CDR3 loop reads CASSQEGGTQGRTEAFF. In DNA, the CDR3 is TGCGCCAGCAGCCAAGAAGGGGGCACACAGGGGAGGACTGAAGCTTTCTTT.

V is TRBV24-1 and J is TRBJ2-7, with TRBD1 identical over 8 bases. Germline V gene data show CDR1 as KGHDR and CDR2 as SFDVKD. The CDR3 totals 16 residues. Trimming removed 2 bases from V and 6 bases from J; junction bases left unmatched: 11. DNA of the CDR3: TGTGCCACCAGTGATTCGGACAGGGAAGAAAATTGCGAGCAGTACTTC. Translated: CATSDSDREENCEQYF.

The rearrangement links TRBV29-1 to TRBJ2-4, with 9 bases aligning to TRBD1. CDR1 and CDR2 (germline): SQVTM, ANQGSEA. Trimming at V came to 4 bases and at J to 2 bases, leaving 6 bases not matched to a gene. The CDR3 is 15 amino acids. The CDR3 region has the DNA TGCAGCGTTGGTAAGGGACAGGGCACCAAAAACATTCAGTACTTC. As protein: CSVGKGQGTKNIQYF.

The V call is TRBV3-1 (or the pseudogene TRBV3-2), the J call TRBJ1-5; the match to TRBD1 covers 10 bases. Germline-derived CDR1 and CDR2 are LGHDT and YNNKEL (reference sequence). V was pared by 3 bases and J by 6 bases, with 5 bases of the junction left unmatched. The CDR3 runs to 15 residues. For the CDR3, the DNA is TGTGCCAGCAGCCAGGGGACAGGGGAAGGTCAGCCCCAGCATTTT. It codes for CASSQGTGEGQPQHF.

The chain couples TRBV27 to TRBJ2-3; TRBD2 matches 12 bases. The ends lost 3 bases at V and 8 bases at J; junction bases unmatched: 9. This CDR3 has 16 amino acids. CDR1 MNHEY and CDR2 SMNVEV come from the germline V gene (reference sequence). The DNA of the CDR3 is TGTGCCAGCAGTTTTCTAGCGGGGGGGGAAACCGGTACGCAGTATTTT. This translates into CASSFLAGGETGTQYF.

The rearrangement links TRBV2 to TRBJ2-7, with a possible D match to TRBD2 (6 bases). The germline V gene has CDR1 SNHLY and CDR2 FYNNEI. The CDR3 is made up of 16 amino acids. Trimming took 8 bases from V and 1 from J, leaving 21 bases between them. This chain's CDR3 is CASGWWGVRNSYEQYF. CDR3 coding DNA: TGTGCCAGCGGATGGTGGGGGGTCAGAAATTCCTACGAGCAGTACTTC.

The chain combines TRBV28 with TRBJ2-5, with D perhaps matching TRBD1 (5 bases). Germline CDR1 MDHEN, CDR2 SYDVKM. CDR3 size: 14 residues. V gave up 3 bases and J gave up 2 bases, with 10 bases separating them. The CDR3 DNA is TGTGCCAGCAGTTTTGAGACAGAACAAGAGACCCAGTACTTC. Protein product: CASSFETEQETQYF.

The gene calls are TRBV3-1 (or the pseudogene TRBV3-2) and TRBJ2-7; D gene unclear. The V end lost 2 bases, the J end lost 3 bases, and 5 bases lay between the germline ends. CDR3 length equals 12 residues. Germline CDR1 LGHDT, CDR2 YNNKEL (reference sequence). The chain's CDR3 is CASSQKVYEQYF. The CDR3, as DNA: TGTGCCAGCAGCCAAAAAGTCTACGAGCAGTACTTC.

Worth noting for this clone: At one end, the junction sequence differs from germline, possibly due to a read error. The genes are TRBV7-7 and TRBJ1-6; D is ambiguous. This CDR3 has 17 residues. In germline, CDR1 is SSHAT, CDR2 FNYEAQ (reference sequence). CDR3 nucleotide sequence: TGTGCTAGCAGCTTAGAAAAGAGAGGGCTCGATAATTCACCCCTCCACTTT. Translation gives CASSLEKRGLDNSPLHF.

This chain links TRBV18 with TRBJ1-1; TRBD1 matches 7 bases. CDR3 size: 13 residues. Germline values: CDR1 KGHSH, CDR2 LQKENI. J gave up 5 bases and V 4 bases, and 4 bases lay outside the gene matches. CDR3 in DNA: TGTGCCAGCTCACAGGGACAGCTTACTGAAGCTTTCTTT. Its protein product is CASSQGQLTEAFF.

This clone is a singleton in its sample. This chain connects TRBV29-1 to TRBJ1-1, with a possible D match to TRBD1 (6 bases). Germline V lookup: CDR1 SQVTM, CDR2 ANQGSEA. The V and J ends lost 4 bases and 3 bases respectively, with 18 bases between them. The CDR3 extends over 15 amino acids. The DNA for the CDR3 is TGCAGCGTTGGGGGGCTTCAAGGTTGGGACACTGAAGCTTTCTTT. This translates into CSVGGLQGWDTEAFF.

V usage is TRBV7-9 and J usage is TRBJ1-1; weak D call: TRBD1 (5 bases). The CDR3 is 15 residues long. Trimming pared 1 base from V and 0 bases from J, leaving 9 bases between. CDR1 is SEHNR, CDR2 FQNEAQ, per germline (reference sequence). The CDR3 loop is CASSLVPGMNTEAFF. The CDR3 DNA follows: TGTGCCAGCAGCTTAGTTCCAGGGATGAACACTGAAGCTTTCTTT.

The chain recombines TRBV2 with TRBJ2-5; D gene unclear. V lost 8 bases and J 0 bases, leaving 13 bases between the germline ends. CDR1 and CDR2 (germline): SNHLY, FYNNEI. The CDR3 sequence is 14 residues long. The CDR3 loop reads CASARLRNQETQYF. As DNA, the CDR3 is TGTGCCAGCGCACGTTTGAGGAACCAAGAGACCCAGTACTTC.

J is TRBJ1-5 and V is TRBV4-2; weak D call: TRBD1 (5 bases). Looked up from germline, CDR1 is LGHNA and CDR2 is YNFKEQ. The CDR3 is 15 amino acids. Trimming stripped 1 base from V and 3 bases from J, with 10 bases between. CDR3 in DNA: TGTGCCAGCAGCCAAGCCAGGGACTACAATCAGCCCCAGCATTTT. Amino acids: CASSQARDYNQPQHF.

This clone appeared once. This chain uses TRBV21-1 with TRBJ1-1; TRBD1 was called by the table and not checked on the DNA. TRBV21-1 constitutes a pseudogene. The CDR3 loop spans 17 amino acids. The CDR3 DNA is TGTGCCAGCAGCTCTTATCCAGGCTCCCACATGAACACTGAAGCTTTCTTT. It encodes CASSSYPGSHMNTEAFF.

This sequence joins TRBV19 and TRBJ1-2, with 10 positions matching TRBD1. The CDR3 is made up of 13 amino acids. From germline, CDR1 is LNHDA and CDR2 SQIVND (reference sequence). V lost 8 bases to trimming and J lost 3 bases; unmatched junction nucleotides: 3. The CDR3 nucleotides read TGTGCCAGTTCCGGGACAGGGGACTATGGCTACACCTTC. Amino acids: CASSGTGDYGYTF.

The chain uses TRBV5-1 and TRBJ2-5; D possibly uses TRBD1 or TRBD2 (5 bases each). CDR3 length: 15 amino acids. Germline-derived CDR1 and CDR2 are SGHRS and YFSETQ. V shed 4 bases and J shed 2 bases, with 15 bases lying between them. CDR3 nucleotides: TGCGCCAGCAGCACCGAGGGACGGTGGCAAGAGACCCAGTACTTC. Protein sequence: CASSTEGRWQETQYF.